A selection of T cell receptor beta chains follows, all from one sample in a study of kidney transplant recipient with SARS-CoV-2 infection. TCRdb re-analysed the reads in MiXCR, keeping a single row per CDR3 protein. The sample contains under 250,000 distinct CDR3 sequences, 29% of which appear only once. Sequencing was performed on a blood sample, taken at baseline and between days 110 and 120 from a kidney transplant recipient. All receptors derive from a male patient in his thirties who had COVID-19 and was a kidney transplant recipient. T cells may partly derive from the graft donor. Both conserved end residues are trimmed from each CDR3.

v_call	cdr3_aa
TRBV5-1	ASSLELRNTDTRY
TRBV12-3/TRBV12-4	ASSSGGTGGETQY
TRBV10-3	AISERGVSYNEQF
TRBV15	ATSREWPGTTENEQF
TRBV2	ASGGRAYEQY
TRBV2	ASSPPPWTSSVYEQY
TRBV20-1	SARRQAQVETQY
TRBV30	AWSVWDSQETQY
TRBV5-4	ASSFGGVNTGELF
TRBV7-2	ASSLVRVTSRGYT
TRBV6-2/TRBV6-3	ASSPGGAGNTEAF
TRBV28	ASSRSVSNTGELF
TRBV6-8	ASSACIRSRKTYGYT
TRBV12-2	ASRGPMTPRKTYGYT
TRBV11-2	ASSLAGGRTGELF
TRBV5-5	ASSRQINEKLF
TRBV12-3/TRBV12-4	ASSLAYTAGKTYGYT